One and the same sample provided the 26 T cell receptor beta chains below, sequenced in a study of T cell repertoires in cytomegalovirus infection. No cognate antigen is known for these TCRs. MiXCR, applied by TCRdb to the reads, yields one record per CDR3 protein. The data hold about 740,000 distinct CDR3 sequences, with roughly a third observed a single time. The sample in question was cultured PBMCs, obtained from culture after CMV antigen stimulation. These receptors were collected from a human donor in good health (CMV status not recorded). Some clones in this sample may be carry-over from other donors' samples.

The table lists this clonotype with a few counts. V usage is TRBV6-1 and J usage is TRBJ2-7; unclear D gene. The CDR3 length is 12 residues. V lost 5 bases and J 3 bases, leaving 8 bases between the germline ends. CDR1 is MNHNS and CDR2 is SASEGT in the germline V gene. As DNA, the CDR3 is TGTGCCAGCAGTCATAATTACTACGAGCAGTACTTC. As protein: CASSHNYYEQYF.

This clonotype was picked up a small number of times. CDR3 amino acids: CASSPTTRTEAFF. CDR3 nucleotide sequence: TGTGCCAGTAGTCCCACTACGCGCACTGAAGCTTTCTTT. The chain combines TRBV19 with TRBJ1-1; D unresolved. CDR1 and CDR2 from the germline V gene are LNHDA and SQIVND (reference sequence). The CDR3 loop spans 13 amino acids. Deletions cut 5 bases from V and 4 bases from J, with 11 bases between.

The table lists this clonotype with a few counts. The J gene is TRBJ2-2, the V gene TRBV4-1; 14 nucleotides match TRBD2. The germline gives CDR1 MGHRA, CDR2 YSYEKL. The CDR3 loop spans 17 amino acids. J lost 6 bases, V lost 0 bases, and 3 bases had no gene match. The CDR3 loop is CASSQDGLAGGAGELFF. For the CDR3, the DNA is TGCGCCAGCAGCCAAGATGGACTAGCGGGAGGAGCCGGGGAGCTGTTTTTT.

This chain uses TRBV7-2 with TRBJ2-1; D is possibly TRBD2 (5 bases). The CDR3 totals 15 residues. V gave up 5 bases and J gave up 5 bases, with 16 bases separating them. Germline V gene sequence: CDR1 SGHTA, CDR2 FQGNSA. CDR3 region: CASSPEGLANNEQFF. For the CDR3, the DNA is TGTGCCAGCAGCCCTGAGGGCCTAGCCAACAATGAGCAGTTCTTC.

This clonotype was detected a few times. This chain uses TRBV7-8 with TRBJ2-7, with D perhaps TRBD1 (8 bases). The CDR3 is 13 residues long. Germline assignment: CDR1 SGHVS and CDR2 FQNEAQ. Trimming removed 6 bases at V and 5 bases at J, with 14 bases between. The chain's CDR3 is CASRQQGGNEQYF. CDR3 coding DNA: TGTGCCAGCAGACAACAGGGGGGGAACGAGCAGTACTTC.

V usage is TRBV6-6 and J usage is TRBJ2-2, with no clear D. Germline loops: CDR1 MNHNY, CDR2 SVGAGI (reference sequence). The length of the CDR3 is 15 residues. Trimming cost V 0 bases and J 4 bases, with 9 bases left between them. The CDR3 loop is CASSYSARSTGELFF. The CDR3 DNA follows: TGTGCCAGCAGTTACTCGGCCAGAAGCACCGGGGAGCTGTTTTTT.

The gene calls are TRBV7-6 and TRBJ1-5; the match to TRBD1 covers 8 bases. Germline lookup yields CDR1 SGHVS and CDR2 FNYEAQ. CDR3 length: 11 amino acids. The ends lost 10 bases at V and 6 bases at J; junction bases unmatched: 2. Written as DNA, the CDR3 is TGTGCCACAGGGGGCGTTCAGCCCCAGCATTTT. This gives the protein CATGGVQPQHF.

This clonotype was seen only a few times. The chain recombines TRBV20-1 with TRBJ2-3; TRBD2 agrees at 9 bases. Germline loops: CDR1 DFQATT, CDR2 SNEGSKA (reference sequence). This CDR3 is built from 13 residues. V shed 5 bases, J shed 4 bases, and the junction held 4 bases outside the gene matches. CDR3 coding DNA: TGCAGTGCTCACAGACTAGCGGCAGATACGCAGTATTTT. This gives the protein CSAHRLAADTQYF.

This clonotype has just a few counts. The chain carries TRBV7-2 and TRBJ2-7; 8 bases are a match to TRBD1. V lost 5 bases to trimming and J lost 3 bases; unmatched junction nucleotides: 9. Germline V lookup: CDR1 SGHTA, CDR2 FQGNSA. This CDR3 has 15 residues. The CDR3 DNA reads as TGTGCCAGCAGCCTCGGACAGGGTTTTTACTACGAGCAGTACTTC. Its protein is CASSLGQGFYYEQYF.

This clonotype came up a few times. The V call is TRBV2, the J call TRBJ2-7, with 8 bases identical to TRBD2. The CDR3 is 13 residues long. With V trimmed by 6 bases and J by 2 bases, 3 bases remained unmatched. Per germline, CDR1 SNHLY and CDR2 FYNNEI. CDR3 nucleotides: TGTGCCAGCAGCCGGCGGGGGGCCTACGAGCAGTACTTC. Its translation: CASSRRGAYEQYF.

The CDR3 loop is CASSSGLETQYF. CDR3 DNA: TGTGCCAGCAGTTCCGGGCTAGAGACCCAGTACTTC. V gene TRBV12-3 or TRBV12-4 combines with J gene TRBJ2-5; D remains unclear. V shed 4 bases and J shed 4 bases, with 7 bases lying between them. There are 12 residues in the CDR3.

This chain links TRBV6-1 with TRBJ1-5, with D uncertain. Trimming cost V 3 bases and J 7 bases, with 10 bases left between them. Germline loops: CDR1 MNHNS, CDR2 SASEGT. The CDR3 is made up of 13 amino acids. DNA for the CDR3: TGTGCCAGCAGTGAGGGCGGTTGGCAGCCCCAGCATTTT. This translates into CASSEGGWQPQHF.

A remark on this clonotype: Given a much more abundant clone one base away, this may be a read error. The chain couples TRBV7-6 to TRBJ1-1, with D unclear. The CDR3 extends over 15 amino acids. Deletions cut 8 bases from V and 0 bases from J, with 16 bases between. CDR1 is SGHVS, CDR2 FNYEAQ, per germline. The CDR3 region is CASGPLAAMNTEAFF. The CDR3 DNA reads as TGTGCCAGCGGCCCCCTGGCGGCGATGAACACTGAAGCTTTCTTT.

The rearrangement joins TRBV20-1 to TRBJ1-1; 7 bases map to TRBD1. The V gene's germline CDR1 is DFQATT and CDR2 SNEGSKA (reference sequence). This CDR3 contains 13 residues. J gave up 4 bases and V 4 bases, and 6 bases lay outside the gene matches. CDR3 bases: TGCAGTGCTATCGGGACAGAAGGCACTGAAGCTTTCTTT. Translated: CSAIGTEGTEAFF.

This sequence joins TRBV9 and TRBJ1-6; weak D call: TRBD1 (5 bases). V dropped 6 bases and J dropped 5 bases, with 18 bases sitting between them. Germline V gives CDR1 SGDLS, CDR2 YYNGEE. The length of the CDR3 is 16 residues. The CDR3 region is CASTPGGGPNNSPLHF. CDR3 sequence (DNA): TGTGCCAGCACCCCGGGTGGGGGACCCAATAATTCACCCCTCCACTTT.

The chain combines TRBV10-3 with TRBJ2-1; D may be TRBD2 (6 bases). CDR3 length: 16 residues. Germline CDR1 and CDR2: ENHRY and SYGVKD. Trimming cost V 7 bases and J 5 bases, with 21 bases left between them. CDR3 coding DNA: TGTGCCATCAAGGCGGGACGCGATTCAGCGAACAATGAGCAGTTCTTC. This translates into CAIKAGRDSANNEQFF.

CDR3 bases: TGTGCCAGCAGCTTAGAGGGGATAGCCTACAATGAGCAGTTCTTC. This encodes CASSLEGIAYNEQFF. V and J are TRBV7-2 and TRBJ2-1, with a weak D call TRBD1 (5 bases). The CDR3 covers 15 residues. V was trimmed by 1 base and J by 2 bases, leaving 9 bases between them. Germline CDR1 is SGHTA and CDR2 is FQGNSA.

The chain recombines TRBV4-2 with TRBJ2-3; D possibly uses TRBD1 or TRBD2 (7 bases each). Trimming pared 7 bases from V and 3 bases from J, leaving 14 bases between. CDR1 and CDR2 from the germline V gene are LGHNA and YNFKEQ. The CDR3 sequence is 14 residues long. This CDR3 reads CASNQGGRTDTQYF. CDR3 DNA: TGTGCCAGCAACCAGGGGGGGCGGACAGATACGCAGTATTTT.

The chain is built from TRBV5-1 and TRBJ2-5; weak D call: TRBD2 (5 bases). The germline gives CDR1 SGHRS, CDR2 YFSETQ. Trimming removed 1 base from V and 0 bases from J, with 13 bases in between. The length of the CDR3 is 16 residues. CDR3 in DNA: TGCGCCAGCAGCTTGTCCGGGATCCTGTACCAAGAGACCCAGTACTTC. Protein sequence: CASSLSGILYQETQYF.

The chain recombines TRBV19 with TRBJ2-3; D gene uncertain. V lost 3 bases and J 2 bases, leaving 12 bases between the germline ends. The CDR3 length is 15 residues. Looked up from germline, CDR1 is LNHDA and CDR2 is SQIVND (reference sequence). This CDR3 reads CASSMDGYYTDTQYF. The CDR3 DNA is TGTGCCAGTAGTATGGACGGCTACTACACAGATACGCAGTATTTT.

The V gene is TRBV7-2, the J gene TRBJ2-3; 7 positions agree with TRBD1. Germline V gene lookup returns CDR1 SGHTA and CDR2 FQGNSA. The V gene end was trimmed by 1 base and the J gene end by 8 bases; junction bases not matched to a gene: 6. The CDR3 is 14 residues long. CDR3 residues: CASSLVRAGGTQYF. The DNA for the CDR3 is TGTGCCAGCAGCTTAGTACGGGCAGGGGGTACGCAGTATTTT.

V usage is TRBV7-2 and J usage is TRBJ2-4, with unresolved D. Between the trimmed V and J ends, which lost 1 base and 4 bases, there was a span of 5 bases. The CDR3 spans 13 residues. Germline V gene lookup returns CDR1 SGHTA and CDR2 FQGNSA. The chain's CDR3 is CASSLVGKNIQYF. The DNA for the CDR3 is TGTGCCAGCAGCTTAGTGGGAAAAAACATTCAGTACTTC.

Here the CDR3 DNA reads TGCAGTGCTAGAGATCCTAGCGGGGGGGCCCCGGATACGCAGTATTTT. It codes for CSARDPSGGAPDTQYF. The gene calls are TRBV20-1 and TRBJ2-3; 12 bases are shared with TRBD2. The CDR3 has 16 amino acids. V dropped 0 bases and J dropped 6; count of bases not matched to a gene: 7. Germline assignment: CDR1 DFQATT and CDR2 SNEGSKA (reference sequence).

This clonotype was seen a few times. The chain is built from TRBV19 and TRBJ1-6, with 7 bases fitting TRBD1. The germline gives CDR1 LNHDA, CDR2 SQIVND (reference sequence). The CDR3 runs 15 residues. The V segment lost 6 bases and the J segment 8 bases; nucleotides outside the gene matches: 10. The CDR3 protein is CASSRGQGVDSPLHF. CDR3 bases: TGTGCCAGTAGCCGAGGGCAGGGGGTGGATTCACCCCTCCACTTT. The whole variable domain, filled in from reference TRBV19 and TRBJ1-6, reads DGGITQSPKYLFRKEGQNVTLSCEQNLNHDAMYWYRQDPGQGLRLIYYSQIVNDFQKGDIAEGYSVSREKKESFPLTVTSAQKNPTAFYLCASSRGQGVDSPLHFGNGTRLTVT.

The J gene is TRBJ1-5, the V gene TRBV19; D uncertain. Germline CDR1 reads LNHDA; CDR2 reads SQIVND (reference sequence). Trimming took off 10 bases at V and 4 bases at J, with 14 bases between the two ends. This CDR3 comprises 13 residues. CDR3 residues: CATTEGLNQPQHF. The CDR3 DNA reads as TGTGCCACCACGGAAGGGTTGAATCAGCCCCAGCATTTT.

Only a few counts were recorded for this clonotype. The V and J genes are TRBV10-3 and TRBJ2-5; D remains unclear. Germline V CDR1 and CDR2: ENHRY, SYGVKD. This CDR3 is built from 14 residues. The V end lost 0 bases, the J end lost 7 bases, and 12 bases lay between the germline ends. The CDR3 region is CAISESSGVATQYF. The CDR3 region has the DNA TGTGCCATCAGTGAGTCATCCGGAGTTGCGACCCAGTACTTC.